The source of this TCR beta chain is a study of control samples from healthy donors and cancer patients. TCRdb's table, derived via immunoSEQ multiplex PCR, lists solely in-frame clones and lacks some. The table shows roughly 69,000 clones, with around 87% occurring only once. The CDR3 contains 13 residues. Germline assignment: CDR1 LNHDA and CDR2 SQIVND (reference sequence). The V end was cut by 6 bases, the J end by 3 bases, with 11 bases between. The chain links TRBV19 to TRBJ1-1; no clear D. This clonotype was sampled from a woman aged 50 to 60 with head and neck cancer. The sequencing input was PBMCs. The CDR3 DNA reads as TGTGCCAGTAGGTTTCCTTTAGACACTGAAGCTTTCTTT. Amino acids: CASRFPLDTEAFF.